This TCR beta chain appears in the sequencing data of a study of control samples from healthy donors and cancer patients. TCRdb keeps only in-frame clones here, not all; method: immunoSEQ multiplex PCR. The data hold approximately 140,000 clones, with approximately 91% observed a single time. This CDR3 contains 15 residues. Germline CDR1 and CDR2: MNHEY and SVGAGI. Trimming pared 0 bases from V and 4 bases from J, leaving 12 bases between. Material: blood. The chain employs TRBV6-5 and TRBJ1-1; D gene ambiguous. The receptor was derived from a woman younger than 45 in good health. The CDR3 DNA follows: TGTGCCAGCAGTTACTCGATGGGCGGGAGCACTGAAGCTTTCTTT. The encoded protein is CASSYSMGGSTEAFF.